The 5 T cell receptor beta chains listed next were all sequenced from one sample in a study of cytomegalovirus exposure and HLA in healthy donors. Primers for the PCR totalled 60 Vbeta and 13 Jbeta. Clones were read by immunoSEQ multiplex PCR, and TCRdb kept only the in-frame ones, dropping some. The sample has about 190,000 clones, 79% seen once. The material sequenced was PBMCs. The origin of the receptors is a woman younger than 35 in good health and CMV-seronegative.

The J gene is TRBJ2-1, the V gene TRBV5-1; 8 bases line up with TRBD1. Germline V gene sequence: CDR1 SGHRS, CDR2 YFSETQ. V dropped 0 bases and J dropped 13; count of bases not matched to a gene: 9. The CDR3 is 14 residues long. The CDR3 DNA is TGCGCCAGCAGCTTGGCCATATCAGGGGGCGGACAGTTCTTC. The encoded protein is CASSLAISGGGQFF.

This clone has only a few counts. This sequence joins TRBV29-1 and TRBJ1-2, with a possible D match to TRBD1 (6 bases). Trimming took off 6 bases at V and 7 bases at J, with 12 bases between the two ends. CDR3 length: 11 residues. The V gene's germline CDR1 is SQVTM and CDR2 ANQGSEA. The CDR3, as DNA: TGCAGCGTCCCCGGGACATCTGGCTACACCTTC. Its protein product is CSVPGTSGYTF.

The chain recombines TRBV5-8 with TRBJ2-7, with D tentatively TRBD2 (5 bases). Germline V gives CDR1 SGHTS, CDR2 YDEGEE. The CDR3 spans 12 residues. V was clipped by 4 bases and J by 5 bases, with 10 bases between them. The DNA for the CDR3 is TGTGCCAGCAGCGGAGGTGGGGACGAGCAGTACTTC. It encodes CASSGGGDEQYF.

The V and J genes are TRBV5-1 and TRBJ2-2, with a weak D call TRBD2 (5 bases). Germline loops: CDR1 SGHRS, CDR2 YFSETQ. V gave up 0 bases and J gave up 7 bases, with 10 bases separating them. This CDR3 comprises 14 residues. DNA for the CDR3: TGCGCCAGCAGCTTGGCCGGCCGGGGCGGGGAGCTGTTTTTT. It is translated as CASSLAGRGGELFF.

The CDR3, as DNA: TGTGCCAGCAGCTTAGCCATAATGGGGGGAACTAATGAAAAACTGTTTTTT. Translating gives CASSLAIMGGTNEKLFF. J is TRBJ1-4 and V is TRBV7-8; the D gene is possibly TRBD1 (5 bases). The CDR3 is 17 amino acids. V was pared by 0 bases and J by 1 base, with 12 bases between. Germline V gives CDR1 SGHVS, CDR2 FQNEAQ.